This is a list of T cell receptor beta chains from one sample in a study of blood T cell repertoires in COVID-19. The repertoire was sequenced with immunoSEQ multiplex PCR; TCRdb's copy has only in-frame clones and lacks some. Found here are about 150,000 clones, approximately 82% of them singletons; the top ten hold 9.5% to 12%. What was sequenced was peripheral blood. Every receptor here comes from a man aged 60-69 years who had recovered from COVID-19. CDR3s leave out the opening cysteine and the closing phenylalanine or tryptophan.

length	J	V	CDR3
11	TRBJ1-1	TRBV7-9	ASSWTGDTEAF
13	TRBJ1-2	TRBV14	ASSRAGTGGYGYT
14	TRBJ2-7	TRBV6-6	ASSYSVGHLLYEQY
15	TRBJ1-3	TRBV15	ATSREGAGTAGNTIY
14	TRBJ1-2	TRBV19	ASSTYRDRDTYGYT
13	TRBJ2-1	TRBV4-1	ASSQGRTGGVEQF
11	TRBJ1-1	TRBV29-1	SVKQGAARYAF
10	TRBJ2-7	TRBV5-1	ASRGVTGEQY
10	TRBJ2-5	TRBV7-8	ASSPLQETQY
12	TRBJ1-2	TRBV19	ATSGTGGNYGYT
13	TRBJ1-4	TRBV11-2	ASSLGSGKGEKLF
13	TRBJ1-1	TRBV28	ASSRPSTQNTEAF
17	TRBJ2-4	TRBV6-2/TRBV6-3	ASSGPRQGTYYSKNIQY
17	TRBJ1-6	TRBV7-2	ASSLNAPRGQFNNSPLH
14	TRBJ2-3	TRBV3-1/TRBV3-2	ASSQDLGTGGGTQY
13	TRBJ2-7	TRBV24-1	ATSDPGQGSYEQY
11	TRBJ1-1	TRBV7-9	ASSLLWNTEAF
15	TRBJ2-2	TRBV7-7	ASSLGGGGGRTGELF
12	TRBJ2-2	TRBV2	ASSLQANTGELF
12	TRBJ1-2	TRBV6-6	ASSYSREDYGYT
9	TRBJ2-3	TRBV10-3	ATQWTDTQY
13	TRBJ2-1	TRBV5-1	ASSQEGRTYNEQF
14	TRBJ1-6	TRBV5-1	ASSLAFGTANSPLH
11	TRBJ1-2	TRBV19	ASSTTGDGGYT
10	TRBJ1-5	TRBV7-2	ASSLSNQPQH
13	TRBJ1-5	TRBV14	ASSQETDSNQPQH
14	TRBJ2-7	TRBV6-2/TRBV6-3	ASSYSRQGLSYEQY
14	TRBJ1-2	TRBV5-4	ASSLGAGGASYGYT
14	TRBJ1-5	TRBV7-2	ASSLGPGQSNQPQH
15	TRBJ1-2	TRBV19	ASSIRDRGGTDYGYT
10	TRBJ2-7	TRBV6-6	ASREESYEQY
12	TRBJ1-3	TRBV21-1	ASSILGLGNTIY
12	TRBJ1-6	TRBV7-2	ASSLGRGGSPLH
13	TRBJ2-1	TRBV9	ASSDDVLVYNEQF
15	TRBJ2-5	TRBV5-1	ASSLAAGTGSKETQY
15	TRBJ1-1	TRBV21-1	ASSKQVRGLMNTEAF
12	TRBJ2-2	TRBV11-3	ASSSGTAAGELF
13	TRBJ2-1	TRBV6-5	ASSYSGGRHNEQF
13	TRBJ2-1	TRBV10-3	AISESRGAYNEQF
10	TRBJ2-7	TRBV11-3	ASSFGSYEQY
16	TRBJ2-3	TRBV6-2/TRBV6-3	ASSPTALGLAGVDTQY
13	TRBJ1-1	TRBV27	ASSEWTGKNTEAF
12	TRBJ2-1	TRBV6-4	ASKPGTEHNEQF
11	TRBJ2-4	TRBV19	ASSRGLVNIQY
12	TRBJ2-7	TRBV5-1	ASNVGSGREGQY
12	TRBJ2-7	TRBV6-2/TRBV6-3	ASSRDRGLIEQY
15	TRBJ2-6	TRBV9	ASSVAVGGNGANVLT
13	TRBJ1-2	TRBV28	ASSIPGQNFYGYT